Below, 9 T cell receptor beta chains from the same sample are listed, as sequenced in a study of shared clonotypes between healthy human individuals. The data were produced by immunoSEQ multiplex PCR, yet TCRdb's version contains in-frame clones alone and is incomplete. The sample consists of approximately 1.4 million clones, 98% of them appearing once. Sample: naive CD4+ T cells sorted from blood. Subset reported: CD45RA+ positively selected. The receptors stem from a man aged 25 to 45 in good health.

The chain uses TRBV7-6 and TRBJ2-2; TRBD1 is a possible D gene (7 bases). The V gene lost 5 bases and the J gene lost 4 bases, with 17 bases spanning the gap. Germline V gene lookup returns CDR1 SGHVS and CDR2 FNYEAQ. The CDR3 is made up of 16 amino acids. CDR3 residues: CASSRQGGLSTGELFF. In nucleotides, the CDR3 is TGTGCCAGCAGCCGCCAGGGGGGCTTGAGCACCGGGGAGCTGTTTTTT.

The chain combines TRBV27 with TRBJ2-6; TRBD2 aligns across 9 bases. Germline CDR1 reads MNHEY; CDR2 reads SMNVEV (reference sequence). The CDR3 sequence is 18 residues long. With 0 bases clipped from V and 2 bases from J, the junction kept 5 bases outside the gene matches. The DNA for the CDR3 is TGTGCCAGCAGTTTATCTGGCGGGAGGGCCCCTGGGGCCAACGTCCTGACTTTC. Amino acid sequence: CASSLSGGRAPGANVLTF.

The chain couples TRBV2 to TRBJ2-7, with 7 bases aligning to TRBD2. This CDR3 is built from 13 residues. Per germline, CDR1 SNHLY and CDR2 FYNNEI. The V segment lost 5 bases and the J segment 2 bases; nucleotides outside the gene matches: 3. CDR3 in DNA: TGTGCCAGCAGTTCCGGGACTACCTACGAGCAGTACTTC. It codes for CASSSGTTYEQYF.

The genes are TRBV27 and TRBJ2-7, with 14 positions matching TRBD2. V lost 5 bases to trimming and J lost 5 bases; unmatched junction nucleotides: 2. This CDR3 is built from 14 residues. Germline CDR1 reads MNHEY; CDR2 reads SMNVEV (reference sequence). In nucleotides, the CDR3 is TGTGCCAGCAGTAGGGGACTAGCGGGAGACGAGCAGTACTTC. The encoded protein is CASSRGLAGDEQYF.

This chain links TRBV13 with TRBJ2-3; the match to TRBD2 covers 10 bases. With V trimmed by 8 bases and J by 0 bases, 8 bases remained unmatched. The CDR3 length is 16 residues. Germline CDR1 and CDR2: PRHDT and FYEKMQ (reference sequence). CDR3 amino acids: CASGTSGTRSTDTQYF. The CDR3 nucleotides read TGTGCCAGCGGTACTAGCGGGACTCGGAGCACAGATACGCAGTATTTT. Full variable domain (rest looked up from reference TRBV13 and TRBJ2-3): AAGVIQSPRHLIKEKRETATLKCYPIPRHDTVYWYQQGPGQDPQFLISFYEKMQSDKGSIPDRFSAQQFSDYHSELNMSSLELGDSALYFCASGTSGTRSTDTQYFGPGTRLTVL.

The chain couples TRBV15 to TRBJ2-3; 9 positions match TRBD2. The V and J ends lost 3 bases and 2 bases, in that order; junction bases with no gene match: 6. The CDR3 is 16 residues long. Germline V CDR1 and CDR2: LNHNV, YYDKDF (reference sequence). The CDR3 is CATSRDSGRYTDTQYF. DNA for the CDR3: TGTGCCACCAGCAGGGATAGCGGGAGATACACAGATACGCAGTATTTT.

The CDR3 loop is CASSLTRDTEAFF. In DNA, the CDR3 is TGTGCCAGCAGCCTCACCAGGGACACTGAAGCTTTCTTT. V usage is TRBV11-2 and J usage is TRBJ1-1; maybe TRBD1 (5 bases). The CDR3 spans 13 residues. Germline V gene lookup returns CDR1 SGHAT and CDR2 FQNNGV. Trimming stripped 5 bases from V and 3 bases from J, with 10 bases between.

This rearrangement joins TRBV11-2 to TRBJ2-7; the D gene is possibly TRBD1 (6 bases). Per germline, CDR1 SGHAT and CDR2 FQNNGV. The length of the CDR3 is 17 residues. The germline V and J ends were trimmed by 0 bases and 4 bases, with 19 bases remaining between them. Written as DNA, the CDR3 is TGTGCCAGCAGCTTAGATCCTGCAGGGGATAAAGGGTACGAGCAGTACTTC. Translated, it gives CASSLDPAGDKGYEQYF.

The rearrangement uses TRBV7-2 and TRBJ2-7; D unclear. The CDR3 sequence is 15 residues long. The V end lost 7 bases, the J end lost 10 bases, and 26 bases lay between the germline ends. Germline V lookup: CDR1 SGHTA, CDR2 FQGNSA. CDR3 sequence (DNA): TGTGCCAGCAAATCCGACCGCGGCAAATCCGACCCACAGTACTTC. Protein product: CASKSDRGKSDPQYF.